Given below is one T cell receptor (beta chain) in context. Produced via immunoSEQ multiplex PCR; TCRdb's table is partial and in-frame only. The sample lists 56,000 or so clones; roughly 90% were seen once. The data originate from a study of T cell changes during pregnancy in multiple sclerosis. V gave up 9 bases and J gave up 2 bases, with 23 bases separating them. Germline CDR1 MDHEN, CDR2 SYDVKM. The length of the CDR3 is 18 residues. The rearrangement links TRBV28 to TRBJ2-6, with a possible D match to TRBD1 (5 bases). The specimen was peripheral blood, collected after pregnancy. The receptor's source is a female donor with multiple sclerosis, enrolled in a pregnancy study. CDR3 nucleotides: TGTGCCAGTAATAAAATGAGGACAAGGTATACTGGGGCCAACGTCCTGACTTTC. This gives the protein CASNKMRTRYTGANVLTF.